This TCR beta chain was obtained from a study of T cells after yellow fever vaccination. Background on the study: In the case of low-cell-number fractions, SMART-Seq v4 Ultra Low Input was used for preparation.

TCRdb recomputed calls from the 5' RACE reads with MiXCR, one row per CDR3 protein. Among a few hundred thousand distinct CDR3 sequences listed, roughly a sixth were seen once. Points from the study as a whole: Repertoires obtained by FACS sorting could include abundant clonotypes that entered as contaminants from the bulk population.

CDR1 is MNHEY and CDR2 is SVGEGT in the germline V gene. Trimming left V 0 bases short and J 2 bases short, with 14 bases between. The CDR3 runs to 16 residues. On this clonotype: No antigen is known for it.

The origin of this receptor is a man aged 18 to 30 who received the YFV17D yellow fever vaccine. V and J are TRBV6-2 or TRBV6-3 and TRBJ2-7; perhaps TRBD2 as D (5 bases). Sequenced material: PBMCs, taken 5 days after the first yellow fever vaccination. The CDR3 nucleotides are TGTGCCAGCAGTTACTCGTCCGGGCTCGGGGCCTACGAGCAGTACTTC. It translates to CASSYSSGLGAYEQYF.